One T cell receptor (beta chain) is described in this entry. Trimming removed 8 bases at V and 4 bases at J, with 14 bases between. CDR1 LNHDA and CDR2 SQIVND come from the germline V gene (reference sequence). This CDR3 comprises 14 residues. The data are from a study of radiation and T cells in renal cell carcinoma. Time point given: blood 2 weeks post-SBRT. The treatment here: 15 Gy SBRT to primary tumor, nephrectomy 4 weeks later. The protocol was immunoSEQ multiplex PCR, while the TCRdb copy is restricted to in-frame clones and leaves out a portion. Of roughly 150,000 clones in the sample, roughly 87% are singletons; the top ten hold 10% to 15%.

The chain combines TRBV19 with TRBJ2-2; either TRBD1 or TRBD2 may supply D (5 bases each). This TCR was sampled from a woman aged 45-59 years with renal cell carcinoma. The source was blood, collected from a patient whose treatment included radiotherapy and nephrectomy. This CDR3 reads CASARGTITGELFF. The CDR3, as DNA: TGTGCCAGTGCCCGTGGGACCATCACCGGGGAGCTGTTTTTT. Complete variable domain (other parts from reference TRBV19 and TRBJ2-2): DGGITQSPKYLFRKEGQNVTLSCEQNLNHDAMYWYRQDPGQGLRLIYYSQIVNDFQKGDIAEGYSVSREKKESFPLTVTSAQKNPTAFYLCASARGTITGELFFGEGSRLTVL.